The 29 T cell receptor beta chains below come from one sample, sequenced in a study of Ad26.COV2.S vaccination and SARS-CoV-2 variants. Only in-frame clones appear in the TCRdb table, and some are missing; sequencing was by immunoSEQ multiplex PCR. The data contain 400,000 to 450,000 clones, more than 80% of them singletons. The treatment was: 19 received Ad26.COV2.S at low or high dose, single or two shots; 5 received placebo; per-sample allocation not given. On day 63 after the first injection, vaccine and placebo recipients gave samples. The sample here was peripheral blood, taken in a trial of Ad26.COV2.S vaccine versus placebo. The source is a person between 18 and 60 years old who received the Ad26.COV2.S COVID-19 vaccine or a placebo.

The CDR3 region is CASRRDRANNSPLHF. The CDR3, as DNA: TGTGCCAGTAGGAGGGACAGGGCCAATAATTCACCCCTCCACTTT. The genes are TRBV19 and TRBJ1-6; 9 bases agree with TRBD1. Germline V lookup: CDR1 LNHDA, CDR2 SQIVND (reference sequence). V lost 6 bases and J lost 5; bases outside the gene matches: 5. The CDR3 consists of 15 residues.

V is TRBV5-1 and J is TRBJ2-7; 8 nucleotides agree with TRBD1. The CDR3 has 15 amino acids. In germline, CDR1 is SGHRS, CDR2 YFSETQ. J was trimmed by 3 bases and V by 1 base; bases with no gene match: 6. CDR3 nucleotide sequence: TGCGCCAGCAGCTTGCTCCCAGGGGGCGACTACGAGCAGTACTTC. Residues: CASSLLPGGDYEQYF.

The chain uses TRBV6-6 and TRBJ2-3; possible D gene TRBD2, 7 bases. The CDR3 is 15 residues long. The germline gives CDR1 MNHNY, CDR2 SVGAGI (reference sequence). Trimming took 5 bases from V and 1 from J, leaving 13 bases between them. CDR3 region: CASSPGGAGTDTQYF. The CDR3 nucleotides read TGTGCCAGCAGTCCGGGGGGCGCGGGCACAGATACGCAGTATTTT.

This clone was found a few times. The CDR3: CASINRGEQYF. DNA for the CDR3: TGTGCCAGCATCAACAGGGGCGAGCAGTACTTC. This sequence joins TRBV7-2 and TRBJ2-7; 7 positions agree with TRBD1. The CDR3 is 11 residues long. Germline values: CDR1 SGHTA, CDR2 FQGNSA. The ends lost 7 bases at V and 6 bases at J; junction bases unmatched: 3.

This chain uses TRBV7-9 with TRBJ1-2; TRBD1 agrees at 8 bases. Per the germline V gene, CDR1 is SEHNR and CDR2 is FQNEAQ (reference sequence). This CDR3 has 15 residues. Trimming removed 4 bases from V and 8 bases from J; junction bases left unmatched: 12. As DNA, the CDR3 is TGTGCCAGCAGCTATGGACAGGGAGGGTTTGACGGCTACACCTTC. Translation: CASSYGQGGFDGYTF.

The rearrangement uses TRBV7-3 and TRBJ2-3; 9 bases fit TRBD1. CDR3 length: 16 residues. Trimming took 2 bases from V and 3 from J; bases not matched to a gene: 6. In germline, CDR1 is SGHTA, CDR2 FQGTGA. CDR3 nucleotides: TGTGCCAGCAGCTTATACTCCGGGACAGGGACAGATACGCAGTATTTT. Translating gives CASSLYSGTGTDTQYF.

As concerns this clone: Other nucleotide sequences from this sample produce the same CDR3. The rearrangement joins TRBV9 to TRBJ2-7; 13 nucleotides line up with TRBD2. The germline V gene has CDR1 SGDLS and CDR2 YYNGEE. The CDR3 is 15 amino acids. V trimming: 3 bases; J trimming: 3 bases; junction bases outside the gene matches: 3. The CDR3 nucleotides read TGTGCCAGCAGCGGCGGACTAGCGGGAGTCTACGAGCAGTACTTC. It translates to CASSGGLAGVYEQYF.

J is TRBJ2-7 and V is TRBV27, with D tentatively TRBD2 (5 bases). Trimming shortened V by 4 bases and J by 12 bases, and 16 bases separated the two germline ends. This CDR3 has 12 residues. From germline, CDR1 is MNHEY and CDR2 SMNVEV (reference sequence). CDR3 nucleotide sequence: TGTGCCAGCAGTTCAGACGGGCCCGGACTGTACTTC. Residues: CASSSDGPGLYF.

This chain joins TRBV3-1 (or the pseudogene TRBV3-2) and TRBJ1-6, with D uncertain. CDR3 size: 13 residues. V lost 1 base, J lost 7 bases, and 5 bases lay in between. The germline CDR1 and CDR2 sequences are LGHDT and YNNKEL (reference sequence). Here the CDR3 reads CASSQGQNSPLHF. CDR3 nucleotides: TGTGCCAGCAGCCAAGGACAAAATTCACCCCTCCACTTT.

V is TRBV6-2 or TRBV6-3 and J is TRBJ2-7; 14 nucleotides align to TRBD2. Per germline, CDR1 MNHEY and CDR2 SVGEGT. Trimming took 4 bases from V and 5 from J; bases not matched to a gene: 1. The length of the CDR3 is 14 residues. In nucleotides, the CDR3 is TGTGCCAGCAGTTTGACTAGCGGGAGGGACGAGCAGTACTTC. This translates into CASSLTSGRDEQYF.

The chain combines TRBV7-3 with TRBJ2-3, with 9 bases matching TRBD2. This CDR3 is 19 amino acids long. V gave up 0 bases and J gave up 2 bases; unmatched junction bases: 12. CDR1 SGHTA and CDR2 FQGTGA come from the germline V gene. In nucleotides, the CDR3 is TGTGCCAGCAGCTTAACCCCGGCGACTAGCGGAGGGGTCACAGATACGCAGTATTTT. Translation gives CASSLTPATSGGVTDTQYF.

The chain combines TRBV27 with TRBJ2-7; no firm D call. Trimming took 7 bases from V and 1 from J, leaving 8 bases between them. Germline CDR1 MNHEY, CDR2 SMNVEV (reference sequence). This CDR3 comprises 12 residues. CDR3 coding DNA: TGTGCCAGCAAAGGGCTTTCCTACGAGCAGTACTTC. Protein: CASKGLSYEQYF.

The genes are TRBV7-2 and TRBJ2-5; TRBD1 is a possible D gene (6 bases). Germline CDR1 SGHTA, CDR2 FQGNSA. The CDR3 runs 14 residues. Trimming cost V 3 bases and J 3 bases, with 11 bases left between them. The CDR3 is CASSLGAGKETQYF. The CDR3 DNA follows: TGTGCCAGCAGCTTGGGGGCAGGGAAAGAGACCCAGTACTTC.

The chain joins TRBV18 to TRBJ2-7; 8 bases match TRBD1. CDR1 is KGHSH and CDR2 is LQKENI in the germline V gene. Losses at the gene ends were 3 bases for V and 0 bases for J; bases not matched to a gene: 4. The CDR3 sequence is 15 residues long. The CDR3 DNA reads TGTGCCAGCTCACCGATAGGACAGGGCTCCTACGAGCAGTACTTC. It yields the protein CASSPIGQGSYEQYF.

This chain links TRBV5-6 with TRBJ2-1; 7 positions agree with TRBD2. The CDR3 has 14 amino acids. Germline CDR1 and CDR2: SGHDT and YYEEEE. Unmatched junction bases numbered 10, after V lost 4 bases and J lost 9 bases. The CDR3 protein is CASSERDPLVEQFF. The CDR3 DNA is TGTGCCAGCAGCGAGCGGGACCCCCTAGTTGAGCAGTTCTTC.

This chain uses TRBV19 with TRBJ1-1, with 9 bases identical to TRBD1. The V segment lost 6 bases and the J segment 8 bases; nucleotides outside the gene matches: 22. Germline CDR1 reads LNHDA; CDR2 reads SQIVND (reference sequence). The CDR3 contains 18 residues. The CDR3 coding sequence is TGTGCCAGTAGCAGTTCCGCTGCCTCTGACAGGGGGTTTAGAGAAGCTTTCTTT. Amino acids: CASSSSAASDRGFREAFF.

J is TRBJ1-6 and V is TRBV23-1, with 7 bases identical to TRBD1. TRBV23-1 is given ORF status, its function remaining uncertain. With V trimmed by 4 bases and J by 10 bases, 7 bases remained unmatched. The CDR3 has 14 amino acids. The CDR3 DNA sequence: TGCGCCAGCAGTCGACGCGGGACAGTGTCACCCCTCCACTTT. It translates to CASSRRGTVSPLHF.

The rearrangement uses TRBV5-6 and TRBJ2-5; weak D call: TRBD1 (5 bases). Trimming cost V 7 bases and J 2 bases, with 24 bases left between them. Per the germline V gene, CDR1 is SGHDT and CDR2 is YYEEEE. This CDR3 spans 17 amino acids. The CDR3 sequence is CASSGPHPTAKQETQYF. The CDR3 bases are TGTGCCAGCTCAGGCCCTCACCCGACAGCGAAACAAGAGACCCAGTACTTC.

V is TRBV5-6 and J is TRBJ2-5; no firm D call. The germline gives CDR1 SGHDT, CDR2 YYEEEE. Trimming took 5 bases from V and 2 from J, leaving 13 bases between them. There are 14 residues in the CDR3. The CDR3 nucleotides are TGTGCCAGCAGGGGCATCGCTTTACAAGAGACCCAGTACTTC. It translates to CASRGIALQETQYF. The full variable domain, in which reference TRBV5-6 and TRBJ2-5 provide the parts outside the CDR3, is DAGVTQSPTHLIKTRGQQVTLRCSPKSGHDTVSWYQQALGQGPQFIFQYYEEEERQRGNFPDRFSGHQFPNYSSELNVNALLLGDSALYLCASRGIALQETQYFGPGTRLLVL.

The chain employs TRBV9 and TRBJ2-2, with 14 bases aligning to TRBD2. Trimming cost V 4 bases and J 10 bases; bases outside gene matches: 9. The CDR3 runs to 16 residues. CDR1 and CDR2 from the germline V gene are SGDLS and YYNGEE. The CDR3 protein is CASSPGLAGVRSELFF. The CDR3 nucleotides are TGTGCCAGCAGCCCGGGACTAGCGGGAGTAAGGTCGGAGCTGTTTTTT.

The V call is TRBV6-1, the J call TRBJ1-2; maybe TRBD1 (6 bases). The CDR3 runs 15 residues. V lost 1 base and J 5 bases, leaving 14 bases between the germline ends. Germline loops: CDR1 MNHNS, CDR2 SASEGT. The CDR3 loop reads CASSEGPGVGYGYTF. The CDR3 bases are TGTGCCAGCAGTGAAGGTCCAGGGGTAGGGTATGGCTACACCTTC.

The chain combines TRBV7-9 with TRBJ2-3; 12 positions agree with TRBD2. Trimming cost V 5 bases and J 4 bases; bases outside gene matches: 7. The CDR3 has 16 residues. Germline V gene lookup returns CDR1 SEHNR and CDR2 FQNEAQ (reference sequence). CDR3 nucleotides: TGTGCCAGCAGCGGGACGACTAGCGGGAGCCCAGATACGCAGTATTTT. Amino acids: CASSGTTSGSPDTQYF.

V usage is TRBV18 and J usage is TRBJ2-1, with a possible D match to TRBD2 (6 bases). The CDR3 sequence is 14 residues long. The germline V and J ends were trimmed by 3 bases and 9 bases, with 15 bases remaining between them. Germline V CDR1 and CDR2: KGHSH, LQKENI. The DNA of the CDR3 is TGTGCCAGCTCACCCTTAGGTGGGGGGAGTGAGCAGTTCTTC. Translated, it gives CASSPLGGGSEQFF.

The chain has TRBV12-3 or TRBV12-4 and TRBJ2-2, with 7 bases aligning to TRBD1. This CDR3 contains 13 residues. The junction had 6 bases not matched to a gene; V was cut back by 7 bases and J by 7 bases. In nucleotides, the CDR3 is TGTGCCAGCAACCCGGGACAGTACGGGGAGCTGTTTTTT. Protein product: CASNPGQYGELFF.

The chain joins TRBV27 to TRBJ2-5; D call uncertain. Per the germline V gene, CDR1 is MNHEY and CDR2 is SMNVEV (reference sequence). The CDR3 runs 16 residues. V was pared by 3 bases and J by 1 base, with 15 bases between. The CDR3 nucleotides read TGTGCCAGCAGTTTCTTACCCGCCCGAAGCCAAGAGACCCAGTACTTC. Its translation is CASSFLPARSQETQYF.

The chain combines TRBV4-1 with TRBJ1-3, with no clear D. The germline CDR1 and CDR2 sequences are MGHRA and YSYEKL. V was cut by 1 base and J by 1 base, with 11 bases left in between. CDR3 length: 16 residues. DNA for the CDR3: TGCGCCAGCAGCCAAGGCGTCAGGCAATCTGGAAACACCATATATTTT. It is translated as CASSQGVRQSGNTIYF.

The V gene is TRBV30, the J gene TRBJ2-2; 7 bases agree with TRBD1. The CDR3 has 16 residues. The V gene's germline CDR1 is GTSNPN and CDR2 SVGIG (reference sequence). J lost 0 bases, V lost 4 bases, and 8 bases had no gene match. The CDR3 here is CAWKRTGEANTGELFF. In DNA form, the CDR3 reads TGTGCCTGGAAGCGGACAGGAGAGGCGAACACCGGGGAGCTGTTTTTT.

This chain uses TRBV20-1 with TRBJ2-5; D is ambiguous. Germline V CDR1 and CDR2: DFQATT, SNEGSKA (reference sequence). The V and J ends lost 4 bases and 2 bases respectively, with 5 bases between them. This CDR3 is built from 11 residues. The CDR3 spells CSATPQETQYF. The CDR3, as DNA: TGCAGTGCTACCCCTCAAGAGACCCAGTACTTC.

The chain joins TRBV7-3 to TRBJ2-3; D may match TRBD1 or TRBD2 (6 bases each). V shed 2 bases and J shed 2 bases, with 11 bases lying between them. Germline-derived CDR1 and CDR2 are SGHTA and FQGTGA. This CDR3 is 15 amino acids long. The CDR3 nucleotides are TGTGCCAGCAGCTTACTTCCGGGGGCCACAGATACGCAGTATTTT. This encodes CASSLLPGATDTQYF.